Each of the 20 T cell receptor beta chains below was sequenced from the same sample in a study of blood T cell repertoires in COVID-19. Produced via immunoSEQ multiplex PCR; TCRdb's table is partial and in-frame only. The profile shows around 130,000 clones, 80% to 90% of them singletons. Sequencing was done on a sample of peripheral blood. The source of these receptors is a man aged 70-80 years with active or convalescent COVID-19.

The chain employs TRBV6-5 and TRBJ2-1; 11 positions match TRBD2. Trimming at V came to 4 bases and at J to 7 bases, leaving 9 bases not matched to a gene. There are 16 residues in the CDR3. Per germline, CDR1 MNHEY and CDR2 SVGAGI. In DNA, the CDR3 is TGTGCCAGCAGTTCGGCGGGAGCTAGCGGGAGGAATGAGCAGTTCTTC. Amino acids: CASSSAGASGRNEQFF.

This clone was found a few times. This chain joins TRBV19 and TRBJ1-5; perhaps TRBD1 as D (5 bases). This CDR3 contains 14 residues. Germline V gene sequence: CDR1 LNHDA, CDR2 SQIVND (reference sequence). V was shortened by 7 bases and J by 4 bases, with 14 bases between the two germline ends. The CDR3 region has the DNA TGTGCCAGTACCGGGGGATTGGAGAATCAGCCCCAGCATTTT. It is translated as CASTGGLENQPQHF.

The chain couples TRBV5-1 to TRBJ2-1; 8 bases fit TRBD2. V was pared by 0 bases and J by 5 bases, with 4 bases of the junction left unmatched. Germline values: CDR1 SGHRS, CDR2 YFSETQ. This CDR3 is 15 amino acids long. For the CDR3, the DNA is TGCGCCAGCAGCTTGGCCGGGGGGGCCGACAATGAGCAGTTCTTC. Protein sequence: CASSLAGGADNEQFF.

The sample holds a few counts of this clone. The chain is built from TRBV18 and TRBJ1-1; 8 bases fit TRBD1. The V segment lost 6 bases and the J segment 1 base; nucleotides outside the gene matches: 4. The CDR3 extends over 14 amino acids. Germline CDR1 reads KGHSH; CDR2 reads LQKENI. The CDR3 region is CASSEDRGNTEAFF. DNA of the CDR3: TGTGCCAGCTCGGAAGACAGGGGGAACACTGAAGCTTTCTTT.

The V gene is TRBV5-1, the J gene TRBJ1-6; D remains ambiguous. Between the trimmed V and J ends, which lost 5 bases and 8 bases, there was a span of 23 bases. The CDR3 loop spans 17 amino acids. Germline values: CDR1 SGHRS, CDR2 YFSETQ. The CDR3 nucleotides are TGCGCCAGCAGTCGCAACCTCAGGACTGACAATGATTCACCCCTCCACTTT. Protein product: CASSRNLRTDNDSPLHF.

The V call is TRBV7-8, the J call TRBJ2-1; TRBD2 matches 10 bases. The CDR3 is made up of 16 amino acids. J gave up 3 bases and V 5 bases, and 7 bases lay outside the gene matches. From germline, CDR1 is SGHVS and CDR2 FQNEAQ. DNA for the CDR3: TGTGCCAGCAGCCCCTTACTAGCGGGATTCTACAATGAGCAGTTCTTC. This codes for CASSPLLAGFYNEQFF. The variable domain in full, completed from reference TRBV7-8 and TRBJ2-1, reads GAGVSQSPRYKVAKRGQDVALRCDPISGHVSLFWYQQALGQGPEFLTYFQNEAQLDKSGLPSDRFFAERPEGSVSTLKIQRTQQEDSAVYLCASSPLLAGFYNEQFFGPGTRLTVL.

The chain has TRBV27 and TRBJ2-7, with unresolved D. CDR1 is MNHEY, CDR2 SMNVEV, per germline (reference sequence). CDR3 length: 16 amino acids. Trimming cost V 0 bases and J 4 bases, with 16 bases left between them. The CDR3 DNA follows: TGTGCCAGCAGTTTATCGTCCCCGGGTGTCGGTTACGAGCAGTACTTC. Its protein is CASSLSSPGVGYEQYF.

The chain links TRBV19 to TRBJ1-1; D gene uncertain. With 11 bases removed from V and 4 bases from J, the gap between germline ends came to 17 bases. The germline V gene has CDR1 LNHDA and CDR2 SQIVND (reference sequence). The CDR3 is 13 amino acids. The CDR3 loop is CAASAGRSTEAFF. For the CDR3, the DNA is TGTGCCGCATCTGCCGGAAGGAGCACTGAAGCTTTCTTT. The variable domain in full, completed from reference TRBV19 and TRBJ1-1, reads DGGITQSPKYLFRKEGQNVTLSCEQNLNHDAMYWYRQDPGQGLRLIYYSQIVNDFQKGDIAEGYSVSREKKESFPLTVTSAQKNPTAFYLCAASAGRSTEAFFGQGTRLTVV.

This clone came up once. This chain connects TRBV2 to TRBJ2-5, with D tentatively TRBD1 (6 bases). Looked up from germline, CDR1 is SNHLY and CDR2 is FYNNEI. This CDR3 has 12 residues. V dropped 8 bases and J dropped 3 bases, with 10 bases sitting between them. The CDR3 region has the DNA TGTGCCAGCGTTTCAGGGGAAGAGACCCAGTACTTC. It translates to CASVSGEETQYF.

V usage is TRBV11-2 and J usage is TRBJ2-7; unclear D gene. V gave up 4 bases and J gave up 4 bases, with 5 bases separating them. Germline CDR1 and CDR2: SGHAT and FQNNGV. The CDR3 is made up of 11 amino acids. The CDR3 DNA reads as TGTGCCAGCAGCTCAGCGTACGAGCAGTACTTC. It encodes CASSSAYEQYF. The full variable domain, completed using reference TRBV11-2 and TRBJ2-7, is EAGVAQSPRYKIIEKRQSVAFWCNPISGHATLYWYQQILGQGPKLLIQFQNNGVVDDSQLPKDRFSAERLKGVDSTLKIQPAKLEDSAVYLCASSSAYEQYFGPGTRLTVT.

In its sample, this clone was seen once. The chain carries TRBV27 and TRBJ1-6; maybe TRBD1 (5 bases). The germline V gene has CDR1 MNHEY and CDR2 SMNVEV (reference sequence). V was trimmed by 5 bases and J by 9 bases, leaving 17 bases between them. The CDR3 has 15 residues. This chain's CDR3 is CASSPTQGKGSPLHF. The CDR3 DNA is TGTGCCAGCAGTCCAACGCAGGGAAAAGGTTCACCCCTCCACTTT.

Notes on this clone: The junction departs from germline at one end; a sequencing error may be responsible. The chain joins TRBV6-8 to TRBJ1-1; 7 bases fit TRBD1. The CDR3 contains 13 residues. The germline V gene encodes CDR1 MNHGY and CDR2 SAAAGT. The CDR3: CQTSGGPRTEAFF. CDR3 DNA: TGCCAGACCTCAGGGGGGCCTCGCACTGAAGCTTTCTTT.

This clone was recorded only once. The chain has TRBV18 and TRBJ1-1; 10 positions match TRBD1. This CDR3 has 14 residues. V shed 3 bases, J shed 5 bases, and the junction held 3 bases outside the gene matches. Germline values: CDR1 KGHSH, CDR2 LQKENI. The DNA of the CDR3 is TGTGCCAGCTCACCGACAGGGGGCCTTACTGAAGCTTTCTTT. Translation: CASSPTGGLTEAFF.

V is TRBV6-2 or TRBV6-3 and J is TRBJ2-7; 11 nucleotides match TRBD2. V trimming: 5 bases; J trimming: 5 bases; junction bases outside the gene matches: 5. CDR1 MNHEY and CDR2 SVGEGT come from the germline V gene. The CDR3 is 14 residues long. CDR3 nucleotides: TGTGCCAGCAGTACTAGCGGGAGACCCCACGAGCAGTACTTC. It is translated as CASSTSGRPHEQYF.

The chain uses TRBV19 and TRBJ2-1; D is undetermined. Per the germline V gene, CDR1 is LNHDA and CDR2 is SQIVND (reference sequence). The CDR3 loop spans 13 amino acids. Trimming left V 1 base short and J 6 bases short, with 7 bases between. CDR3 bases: TGTGCCAGTAGTATAGCCCTAGTCAATGAGCAGTTCTTC. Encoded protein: CASSIALVNEQFF.

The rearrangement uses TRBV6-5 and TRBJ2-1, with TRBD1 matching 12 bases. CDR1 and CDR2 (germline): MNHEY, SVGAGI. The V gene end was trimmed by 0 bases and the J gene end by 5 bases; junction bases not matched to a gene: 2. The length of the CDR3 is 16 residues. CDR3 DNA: TGTGCCAGCAGTTACTCGGGACAGGGGGCTCACAATGAGCAGTTCTTC. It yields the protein CASSYSGQGAHNEQFF.

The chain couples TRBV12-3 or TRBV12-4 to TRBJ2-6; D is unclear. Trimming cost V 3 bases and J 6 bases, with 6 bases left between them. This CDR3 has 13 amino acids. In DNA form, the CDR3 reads TGTGCCAGCAGTTTGCGACAGGCCAACGTCCTGACTTTC. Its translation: CASSLRQANVLTF.

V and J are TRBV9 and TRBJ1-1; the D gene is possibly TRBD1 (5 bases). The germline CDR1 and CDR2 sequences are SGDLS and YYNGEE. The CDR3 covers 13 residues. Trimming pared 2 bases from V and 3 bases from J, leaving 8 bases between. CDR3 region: CASSVPGDTEAFF. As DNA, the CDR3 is TGTGCCAGCAGCGTGCCGGGGGACACTGAAGCTTTCTTT.

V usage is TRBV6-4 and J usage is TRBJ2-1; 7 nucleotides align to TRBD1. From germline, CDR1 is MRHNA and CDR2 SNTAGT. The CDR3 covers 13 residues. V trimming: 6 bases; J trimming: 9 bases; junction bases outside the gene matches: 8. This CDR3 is CASSRDRVSEQFF. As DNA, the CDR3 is TGTGCCAGCAGCCGCGACAGGGTTAGTGAGCAGTTCTTC.

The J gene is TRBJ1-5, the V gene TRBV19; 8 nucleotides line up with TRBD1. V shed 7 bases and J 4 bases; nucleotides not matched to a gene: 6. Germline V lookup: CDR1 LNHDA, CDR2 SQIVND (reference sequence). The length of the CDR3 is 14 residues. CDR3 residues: CASTIDRGNQPQHF. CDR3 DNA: TGTGCCAGTACCATAGACAGGGGAAATCAGCCCCAGCATTTT.